Listed here are 21 T cell receptor beta chains from one sample, sequenced in a study of cytomegalovirus exposure and HLA in healthy donors. The PCR contained 60 Vbeta and 13 Jbeta primers. Method: immunoSEQ multiplex PCR; TCRdb's copy keeps in-frame clones and lacks some. The data contain about 300,000 clones, about nine tenths of them singletons. The sequencing sample was made of PBMCs. Receptor source: a man aged 40-49 years in good health and CMV-seropositive.

The rearrangement uses TRBV25-1 and TRBJ1-2; D possibly corresponds to TRBD1 (5 bases). Germline V CDR1 and CDR2: MGHDK, SYGVNS. Trimming removed 8 bases from V and 6 bases from J, with 13 bases in between. This CDR3 has 12 amino acids. In DNA, the CDR3 is TGTGCCAGCCTCTGGGGCGCGAATGGCTACACCTTC. Its translation is CASLWGANGYTF.

In its sample, this clone was seen a few times. The chain employs TRBV5-4 and TRBJ2-7; 8 bases fit TRBD2. Germline V gene sequence: CDR1 SGHNT, CDR2 YYREEE (reference sequence). Trimming removed 1 base from V and 4 bases from J; junction bases left unmatched: 7. The CDR3 consists of 15 residues. As DNA, the CDR3 is TGTGCCAGCAGCTTGAGCGGGAGTCGTGTGTACGAGCAGTACTTC. Protein product: CASSLSGSRVYEQYF.

The count of this clone is one. This chain connects TRBV7-2 to TRBJ1-2; possibly TRBD1 for D (6 bases). The CDR3 is 13 amino acids. Trimming cost V 5 bases and J 8 bases, with 15 bases left between them. Germline CDR1 reads SGHTA; CDR2 reads FQGNSA. The CDR3 loop reads CASSLSRGKGYTF. The DNA for the CDR3 is TGTGCCAGCAGCCTCAGCAGGGGAAAGGGCTACACCTTC.

This chain links TRBV5-1 with TRBJ2-3; 7 bases align to TRBD2. The CDR3 loop spans 14 amino acids. CDR1 is SGHRS and CDR2 is YFSETQ in the germline V gene. V was pared by 4 bases and J by 1 base, with 3 bases of the junction left unmatched. CDR3 in DNA: TGCGCCAGCAGCCGGGGGGAAGGCACAGATACGCAGTATTTT. It codes for CASSRGEGTDTQYF.

V usage is TRBV29-1 and J usage is TRBJ1-4; the D is unclear. The ends were cut back, 6 bases at V and 4 bases at J, with 9 bases in the middle. The length of the CDR3 is 12 residues. Germline V CDR1 and CDR2: SQVTM, ANQGSEA. CDR3 in amino acids: CSVGDRNEKLFF. CDR3 bases: TGCAGCGTCGGGGATCGTAATGAAAAACTGTTTTTT.

V and J are TRBV5-1 and TRBJ1-6, with 10 bases matching TRBD1. CDR1 is SGHRS, CDR2 YFSETQ, per germline. V was pared by 4 bases and J by 9 bases, with 1 base of the junction left unmatched. This CDR3 has 13 amino acids. The CDR3 here is CASSRDRGSPLHF. CDR3 in DNA: TGCGCCAGCAGCCGGGACAGGGGTTCACCCCTCCACTTT.

A single count supports this clone. This rearrangement joins TRBV29-1 to TRBJ2-3; weak D call: TRBD2 (5 bases). Looked up from germline, CDR1 is SQVTM and CDR2 is ANQGSEA. The CDR3 extends over 13 amino acids. V lost 5 bases and J 6 bases, leaving 15 bases between the germline ends. CDR3 amino acids: CSVHHLTGDTQYF. CDR3 nucleotides: TGCAGCGTTCACCACCTGACGGGGGATACGCAGTATTTT.

The genes are TRBV28 and TRBJ2-7, with no clear D. Germline lookup yields CDR1 MDHEN and CDR2 SYDVKM. The CDR3 covers 13 residues. Trimming stripped 6 bases from V and 4 bases from J, with 13 bases between. CDR3 loop: CASRPTRLYEQYF. CDR3 DNA: TGTGCCAGCAGGCCAACTCGGTTGTACGAGCAGTACTTC.

The chain carries TRBV9 and TRBJ2-2; no firm D call. CDR3 length: 14 amino acids. Germline V gene data show CDR1 as SGDLS and CDR2 as YYNGEE. V was clipped by 1 base and J by 2 bases, with 6 bases between them. The chain's CDR3 is CASSVYLNTGELFF. The CDR3 nucleotides read TGTGCCAGCAGCGTATATCTCAACACCGGGGAGCTGTTTTTT.

This clone was seen more than once but under ten times. Other DNA variants within this sample encode the same CDR3. The CDR3 DNA sequence: TGTGCCAGCAGTAGAGGACAGGGCTATGGCTACACCTTC. This gives the protein CASSRGQGYGYTF. The rearrangement joins TRBV6-5 to TRBJ1-2; 8 nucleotides line up with TRBD1. The CDR3 extends over 13 amino acids. Looked up from germline, CDR1 is MNHEY and CDR2 is SVGAGI. V dropped 5 bases and J dropped 4; count of bases not matched to a gene: 3.

The gene calls are TRBV29-1 and TRBJ2-3, with D possibly TRBD2 on 5 matching bases. Trimming left V 7 bases short and J 0 bases short, with 8 bases between. The CDR3 totals 12 residues. CDR1 is SQVTM, CDR2 ANQGSEA, per germline. The DNA of the CDR3 is TGCAGCGGGAGGACTAGCACAGATACGCAGTATTTT. Its protein is CSGRTSTDTQYF.

This clone has just one count. The chain joins TRBV27 to TRBJ2-7; 8 nucleotides agree with TRBD2. Germline V CDR1 and CDR2: MNHEY, SMNVEV (reference sequence). The CDR3 is made up of 15 amino acids. The V gene end was trimmed by 5 bases and the J gene end by 4 bases; junction bases not matched to a gene: 10. CDR3 amino acids: CASSGTGGRSYEQYF. CDR3 nucleotides: TGTGCCAGCAGTGGGACTGGCGGGAGGTCGTACGAGCAGTACTTC.

The chain has TRBV28 and TRBJ2-2, with 16 bases aligning to TRBD2. This CDR3 has 16 residues. Per the germline V gene, CDR1 is MDHEN and CDR2 is SYDVKM. V lost 11 bases, J lost 7 bases, and 10 bases stayed unmatched. The CDR3 protein is CAATEGTSGRVGELFF. The CDR3 DNA is TGTGCCGCAACTGAGGGGACTAGCGGGAGGGTCGGGGAGCTGTTTTTT.

The chain is built from TRBV7-2 and TRBJ2-7; 9 positions match TRBD1. V shed 5 bases and J 2 bases; nucleotides not matched to a gene: 7. CDR1 and CDR2 from the germline V gene are SGHTA and FQGNSA. CDR3 length: 15 amino acids. CDR3 residues: CASSPRQGGPYEQYF. The CDR3 DNA reads as TGTGCCAGCAGCCCCCGACAGGGGGGCCCCTACGAGCAGTACTTC.

This clone showed up just once. The chain uses TRBV9 and TRBJ2-1, with D possibly matching TRBD2 (5 bases). Per germline, CDR1 SGDLS and CDR2 YYNGEE. This CDR3 has 15 residues. The germline V and J ends were trimmed by 2 bases and 1 base, with 10 bases remaining between them. CDR3: CASSVGLTSYNEQFF. CDR3 nucleotides: TGTGCCAGCAGCGTCGGACTGACGTCCTACAATGAGCAGTTCTTC.

This clone has only a few counts. CDR3 sequence reads: CASRTGATNEKLFF. In DNA form, the CDR3 reads TGTGCCAGCAGAACAGGTGCAACTAATGAAAAACTGTTTTTT. V is TRBV6-5 and J is TRBJ1-4; a weak D match, TRBD1 (5 bases). V was cut by 6 bases and J by 0 bases, with 8 bases left in between. The germline V gene has CDR1 MNHEY and CDR2 SVGAGI. CDR3 length equals 14 residues.

This clone is a singleton in its sample. The CDR3 sequence is CASSLTGGFTDTQYF. The CDR3, as DNA: TGTGCCAGCAGCTTGACAGGGGGTTTCACAGATACGCAGTATTTT. The chain uses TRBV7-3 and TRBJ2-3; 9 bases align to TRBD1. CDR1 and CDR2 from the germline V gene are SGHTA and FQGTGA. The CDR3 consists of 15 residues. J lost 2 bases, V lost 3 bases, and 3 bases had no gene match.

The chain uses TRBV15 and TRBJ2-3; D possibly corresponds to TRBD1 (6 bases). The length of the CDR3 is 14 residues. Deletions cut 3 bases from V and 6 bases from J, with 13 bases between. Germline V lookup: CDR1 LNHNV, CDR2 YYDKDF (reference sequence). The CDR3 DNA reads as TGTGCCACCAGCAGCGGACAGCGCGGGGATACGCAGTATTTT. It translates to CATSSGQRGDTQYF.

This chain links TRBV18 with TRBJ1-5; a weak D match, TRBD1 (5 bases). Germline V gene data show CDR1 as KGHSH and CDR2 as LQKENI. The CDR3 is made up of 14 amino acids. The V and J ends lost 3 bases and 4 bases respectively, with 10 bases between them. The CDR3 here is CASSPVQGNQPQHF. The CDR3 nucleotides are TGTGCCAGCTCACCCGTTCAGGGAAATCAGCCCCAGCATTTT.

The chain uses TRBV7-9 and TRBJ2-1; D is perhaps TRBD1 (5 bases). Between the trimmed V and J ends, which lost 8 bases and 6 bases, there was a span of 17 bases. The V gene's germline CDR1 is SEHNR and CDR2 FQNEAQ (reference sequence). The CDR3 is 14 residues long. CDR3 region: CASRQGQGGNEQFF. The CDR3 DNA reads as TGTGCCAGCCGACAAGGTCAGGGTGGCAATGAGCAGTTCTTC.

This chain connects TRBV5-6 to TRBJ1-6; TRBD1 aligns across 10 bases. Unmatched junction bases numbered 7, after V lost 4 bases and J lost 9 bases. Germline-derived CDR1 and CDR2 are SGHDT and YYEEEE. The CDR3 runs to 15 residues. In nucleotides, the CDR3 is TGTGCCAGCAGCGCCCGGGACAGGGGTGTTTCACCCCTCCACTTT. Its translation: CASSARDRGVSPLHF.